This TCR beta chain was documented in a study of blood T cell repertoires in COVID-19. Overall study: The United States, Italy and Spain provided the acute and convalescent COVID-19 samples.

Germline V gene sequence: CDR1 LNHDA, CDR2 SQIVND (reference sequence). CDR3 length equals 14 residues. V was clipped by 3 bases and J by 7 bases, with 15 bases between them. Method: immunoSEQ multiplex PCR; TCRdb's copy keeps in-frame clones and lacks some. The repertoire holds about 140,000 clones, 80% to 85% seen once, with about 4.2% in the top ten. The genes are TRBV19 and TRBJ1-2; weak D call: TRBD1 (5 bases). Material for sequencing was peripheral blood. This TCR came from a woman at least 80 years old with acute or convalescent COVID-19. The CDR3 region is CASSIDPNGGGYTF. DNA of the CDR3: TGTGCCAGTAGTATTGATCCCAACGGGGGTGGCTACACCTTC.